Listed below are T cell receptor beta chains from one sample, sequenced in a study of blood T cell repertoires in COVID-19. Measured with immunoSEQ multiplex PCR; TCRdb has only the in-frame clones, and not every one. The data show roughly 280,000 clones, 75% to 95% seen once. Sequencing used PBMCs or T cells enriched from blood (not recorded which). These receptors were taken from a man aged 40-49 years who had been exposed to COVID-19. The conserved cysteine and the conserved F or W are not part of the CDR3 here. The D gene is left open where the match is weak.

V gene	J gene	D gene	CDR3 protein
TRBV5-4	TRBJ2-2	TRBD2	ASSLGGLAGDTGELF
TRBV28	TRBJ1-2	.	ASSPWGQANYGYT
TRBV5-1	TRBJ1-5	TRBD1	ASSLGQGYNQPQH
TRBV4-2	TRBJ2-7	.	ASSQDHAGSLYEQY
TRBV3-1/TRBV3-2	TRBJ1-1	.	ASSQGFEREAF
TRBV5-6	TRBJ1-4	TRBD1	ASSFMTGAEKLF
TRBV5-1	TRBJ2-7	.	ASSLGGHESYEQY
TRBV10-3	TRBJ1-1	.	AISEVWQNTEAF
TRBV28	TRBJ1-1	TRBD1	ASSDRGVYTEAF
TRBV19	TRBJ2-1	TRBD1	ASSRQGAGYNEQF
TRBV20-1	TRBJ2-2	TRBD1	SASRGQAITGELF
TRBV19	TRBJ2-7	TRBD2	ASSIVFGGSSYEQY
TRBV7-9	TRBJ1-5	TRBD1	ASSLGQHQPQH
TRBV9	TRBJ1-6	.	ASSPRANRGTYNSPLH
TRBV9	TRBJ2-3	TRBD2	ASSPGLAGAGDTQY
TRBV27	TRBJ2-1	.	ASSTYGTYNEQF
TRBV5-1	TRBJ1-2	.	ASSLLPSDGYT
TRBV19	TRBJ2-3	.	ASRGGQATDTQY
TRBV24-1	TRBJ2-7	.	ATSESTRPHEQY
TRBV13	TRBJ2-5	TRBD1	ASSYRDSQETQY
TRBV28	TRBJ1-2	.	ASSFGQAYGYT
TRBV27	TRBJ2-7	TRBD1	ASRPTGADEQY
TRBV2	TRBJ2-7	.	ASTETTQALSYEQY
TRBV14	TRBJ1-3	.	ASSQVRGRVSGNTIY
TRBV27	TRBJ1-1	.	ASSSLTGSNTEAF
TRBV6-5	TRBJ1-2	.	ASRVQGSYGYT
TRBV7-2	TRBJ1-4	.	ASSLLRTAQRSEKLF
TRBV5-4	TRBJ1-6	.	ASSWRQVGNSPLH
TRBV14	TRBJ1-2	.	ASSQFDGGGYT
TRBV6-2/TRBV6-3	TRBJ2-7	TRBD2	ASSYSTGTSGSLYEQY
TRBV7-7	TRBJ2-7	TRBD1	ASSPIDRGTPYEQY
TRBV28	TRBJ1-1	.	ASRSPTEAF
TRBV9	TRBJ2-3	TRBD2	ASSVGLSGRGPDTQY